Listed below are T cell receptor beta chains from one sample, sequenced in a study of cytomegalovirus exposure and HLA in healthy donors. TCRdb's copy holds only in-frame clones and misses some; the assay was immunoSEQ multiplex PCR. The sample yields more than 150,000 clones, about 90% seen once. Specimen: PBMCs. The receptors derive from a girl under three years old in good health and CMV-seronegative. The CDR3 runs from the conserved cysteine through the conserved F or W. D genes are given only for firm matches. Some rows mark clone size as missing; the rest say once, few, many or name a class of expanded clone.

>12|TRBV7-9|-|-|TRBJ2-7
CSSSSNRAEQYF
TGTTCCAGCAGCTCAAACAGGGCCGAGCAGTACTTC
>17|TRBV27|-|-|TRBJ2-2
CASSLSIQGYVPGELFF
TGTGCCAGCAGTTTATCGATTCAGGGATACGTTCCCGGGGAGCTGTTTTTT
>14|TRBV27|once|TRBD1|TRBJ1-2
CATLGTGRVYGYTF
TGTGCCACCCTAGGGACAGGGCGAGTCTATGGCTACACCTTC
>16|TRBV19|-|-|TRBJ2-1
CASSSSGLRSYNEQFF
TGTGCCAGTAGTTCTTCAGGGCTCCGCTCCTACAATGAGCAGTTCTTC
>14|TRBV2|-|-|TRBJ1-5
CASSVGGRNQPQHF
TGTGCCAGCAGTGTAGGGGGACGCAATCAGCCCCAGCATTTT
>12|TRBV7-9|few|-|TRBJ1-1
CSSSFREGEAFF
TGTTCCAGCAGCTTCAGGGAAGGGGAAGCTTTCTTT
>18|TRBV5-1|-|TRBD1|TRBJ1-4
CASSRSWTGGIKNEKLFF
TGCGCCAGCAGCCGATCTTGGACAGGGGGGATTAAAAATGAAAAACTGTTTTTT
>14|TRBV5-1|-|-|TRBJ2-5
CASSLYYYQETQYF
TGCGCCAGCAGCTTGTATTACTACCAAGAGACCCAGTACTTC
>15|TRBV25-1|-|-|TRBJ2-1
CASATQGRSIHEQFF
TGTGCCAGCGCCACACAGGGAAGGAGCATACATGAGCAGTTCTTC
>14|TRBV10-3|-|TRBD1|TRBJ2-7
CAISAGQGSYEQYF
TGTGCCATCAGTGCCGGACAGGGTTCCTACGAGCAGTACTTC
>16|TRBV6-1|-|TRBD2|TRBJ2-1
CASSAGLAGPYNEQFF
TGTGCCAGCAGTGCTGGACTAGCGGGGCCCTACAATGAGCAGTTCTTC
>13|TRBV4-2|-|TRBD2|TRBJ2-1
CASSHGAGNEQFF
TGTGCCAGCAGCCATGGAGCGGGGAATGAGCAGTTCTTC
>14|TRBV7-8|-|TRBD1|TRBJ2-7
CASSTGQGKYEQYF
TGTGCCAGCAGCACGGGACAGGGGAAATACGAGCAGTACTTC
>13|TRBV29-1|few|TRBD1|TRBJ1-6
CSARTGENSPLHF
TGCAGCGCCCGGACAGGGGAGAATTCACCCCTCCACTTT
>14|TRBV6-5|-|-|TRBJ1-5
CASSYKSDYQPQHF
TGTGCCAGCAGTTACAAGTCAGATTATCAGCCCCAGCATTTT
>15|TRBV5-3|-|-|TRBJ1-1
CARSLSAGGNTEAFF
TGTGCCAGAAGCTTGTCGGCGGGGGGCAACACTGAAGCTTTCTTT
>14|TRBV7-9|-|-|TRBJ2-3
CASSLNQAGDTQYF
TGTGCCAGCAGCTTAAATCAGGCCGGAGATACGCAGTATTTT
>14|TRBV27|-|-|TRBJ2-3
CASSLVVAPDTQYF
TGTGCCAGCAGTTTAGTTGTAGCCCCAGATACGCAGTATTTT
>14|TRBV4-1|-|-|TRBJ2-7
CASSQAAGWSEQYF
TGCGCCAGCAGCCAAGCAGCAGGGTGGAGCGAGCAGTACTTC
>15|TRBV5-6|-|TRBD1|TRBJ1-6
CASSLLTGVNSPLHF
TGTGCCAGCAGCTTGTTGACAGGGGTCAATTCACCCCTCCACTTT
>14|TRBV18|-|-|TRBJ1-1
CASSPYREHTEAFF
TGTGCCAGCTCACCCTACAGGGAGCACACTGAAGCTTTCTTT
>15|TRBV10-3|-|-|TRBJ2-7
CAISSHQDSLYEQYF
TGTGCCATCAGTTCCCACCAGGACAGTCTCTACGAGCAGTACTTC
>11|TRBV25-1|-|-|TRBJ2-5
CASRGVETQYF
TGTGCCAGCAGAGGGGTAGAGACCCAGTACTTC
>13|TRBV19|-|TRBD1|TRBJ1-2
CASSQGASYGYTF
TGTGCCAGTAGTCAGGGGGCAAGCTATGGCTACACCTTC
>15|TRBV7-9|once|-|TRBJ1-2
CASSLVGRGGPGYTF
TGTGCCAGCAGCTTAGTCGGTCGCGGGGGACCTGGCTACACCTTC
>13|TRBV7-9|-|-|TRBJ2-5
CASSLVQGSAQYF
TGTGCCAGCAGCTTAGTGCAGGGGTCGGCCCAGTACTTC
>18|TRBV2|-|TRBD1|TRBJ2-6
CASSEKGQGTSGANVLTF
TGTGCCAGCAGTGAAAAGGGACAGGGGACCTCTGGGGCCAACGTCCTGACTTTC
>15|TRBV15|once|-|TRBJ1-1
CATSRDRGASTEAFF
TGTGCCACCAGCAGAGATCGGGGGGCGAGCACTGAAGCTTTCTTT
>14|TRBV5-6|-|TRBD1|TRBJ1-1
CASSWQGASTEAFF
TGTGCCAGCAGCTGGCAGGGGGCCAGCACTGAAGCTTTCTTT
>14|TRBV10-1|few|TRBD2|TRBJ2-7
CASRTGTRSYEQYF
TGCGCCAGCAGAACCGGGACTAGATCCTACGAGCAGTACTTC
>15|TRBV7-6|-|-|TRBJ2-3
CASSPESFSTDTQYF
TGTGCCAGCAGCCCGGAGTCGTTTAGCACAGATACGCAGTATTTT